Sequencing of this TCR beta chain was carried out in a study of naive and memory T cell subsets. Overall study results and limits: Over 90% of naive TCR sequences appeared only once after error correction, unlike memory subsets. A few larger clonotypes appeared in naive repertoires, especially CD8, possibly memory cells re-expressing CD45RA. Gini index rose across naive, CM, EM and EMRA in CD4 and CD8.

CMV status came from CD4+ T cell IFNgamma after overnight CMV lysate stimulation of fresh PBMCs. CD4 T cells were positively selected, then CD8 T cells from the CD4-negative fraction. The beta constant-region primer was an equimolar mix of two oligonucleotides covering TRBC1 and TRBC2. The ligated cDNA underwent four PCR rounds using SP2 and nested alpha and beta constant-region primers. TCRdb passed the UMI-ligation and nested PCR reads through MiXCR, listing each CDR3 protein once. In the table there are about 160,000 distinct CDR3 sequences, 22% of which are singletons. Points on this clonotype: The antigen is not known.

Sequenced sample: naive CD4+ T cells from blood. This TCR was recovered from a human donor in good health.

The CDR3 DNA sequence: TGTGCCAGCAGTTACTCAGGACAGGGAGGCGGCTACACCTTC. This gives the protein CASSYSGQGGGYTF. This sequence joins TRBV6-6 and TRBJ1-2; 8 nucleotides align to TRBD1. The CDR3 has 14 residues. Germline CDR1 MNHNY, CDR2 SVGAGI (reference sequence). V dropped 0 bases and J dropped 8; count of bases not matched to a gene: 5.